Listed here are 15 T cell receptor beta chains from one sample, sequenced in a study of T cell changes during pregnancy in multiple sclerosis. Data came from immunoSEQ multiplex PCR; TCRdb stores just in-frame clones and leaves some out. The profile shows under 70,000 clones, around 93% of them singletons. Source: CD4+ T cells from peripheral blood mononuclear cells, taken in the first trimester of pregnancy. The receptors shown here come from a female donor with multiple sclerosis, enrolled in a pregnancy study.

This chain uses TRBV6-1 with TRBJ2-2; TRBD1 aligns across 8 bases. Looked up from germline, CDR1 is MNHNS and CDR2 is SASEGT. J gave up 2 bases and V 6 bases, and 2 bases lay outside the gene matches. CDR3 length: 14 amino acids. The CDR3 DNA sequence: TGTGCCAGCAGGGGACAGGTTAACACCGGGGAGCTGTTTTTT. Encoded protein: CASRGQVNTGELFF.

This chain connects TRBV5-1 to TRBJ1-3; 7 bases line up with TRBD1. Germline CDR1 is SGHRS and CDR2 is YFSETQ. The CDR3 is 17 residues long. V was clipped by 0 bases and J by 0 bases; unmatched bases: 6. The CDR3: CASSLGTGDSSGNTIYF. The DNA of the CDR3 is TGCGCCAGCAGCTTGGGGACAGGAGACTCCTCTGGAAACACCATATATTTT. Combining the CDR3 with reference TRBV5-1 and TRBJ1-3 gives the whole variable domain KAGVTQTPRYLIKTRGQQVTLSCSPISGHRSVSWYQQTPGQGLQFLFEYFSETQRNKGNFPGRFSGRQFSNSRSEMNVSTLELGDSALYLCASSLGTGDSSGNTIYFGEGSWLTVV.

The chain's CDR3 is CASSEVLAGEILAGELFF. The DNA for the CDR3 is TGCGCCAGCAGTGAGGTCCTAGCGGGGGAGATATTGGCCGGGGAGCTGTTTTTT. The chain has TRBV10-1 and TRBJ2-2, with 10 bases that match TRBD2. This CDR3 contains 18 residues. J lost 6 bases, V lost 2 bases, and 12 bases had no gene match. CDR1 and CDR2 from the germline V gene are WNHNN and SYGVQD (reference sequence).

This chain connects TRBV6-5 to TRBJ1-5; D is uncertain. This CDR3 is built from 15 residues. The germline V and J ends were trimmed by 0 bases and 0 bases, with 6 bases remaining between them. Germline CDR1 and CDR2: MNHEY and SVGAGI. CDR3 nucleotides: TGTGCCAGCAGTTACTCGAGAGCTAGCAATCAGCCCCAGCATTTT. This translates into CASSYSRASNQPQHF.

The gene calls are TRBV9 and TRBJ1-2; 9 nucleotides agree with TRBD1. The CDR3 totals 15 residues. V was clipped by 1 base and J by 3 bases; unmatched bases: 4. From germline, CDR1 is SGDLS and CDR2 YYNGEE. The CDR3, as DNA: TGTGCCAGCAGCGTATGGGACAGGGTCGACTATGGCTACACCTTC. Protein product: CASSVWDRVDYGYTF.

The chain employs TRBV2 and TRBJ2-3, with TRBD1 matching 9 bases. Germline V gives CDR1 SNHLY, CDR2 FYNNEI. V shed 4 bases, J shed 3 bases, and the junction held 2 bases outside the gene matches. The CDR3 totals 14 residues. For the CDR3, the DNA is TGTGCCAGCAGTGGACAGGGGGGTACAGATACGCAGTATTTT. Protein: CASSGQGGTDTQYF.

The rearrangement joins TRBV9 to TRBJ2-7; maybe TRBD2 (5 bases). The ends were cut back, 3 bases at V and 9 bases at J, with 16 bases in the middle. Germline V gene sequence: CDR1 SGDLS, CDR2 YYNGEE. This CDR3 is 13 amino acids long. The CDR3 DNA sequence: TGTGCCAGCAGCGATGAGGGTGCTTTCCGGCAGTACTTC. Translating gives CASSDEGAFRQYF.

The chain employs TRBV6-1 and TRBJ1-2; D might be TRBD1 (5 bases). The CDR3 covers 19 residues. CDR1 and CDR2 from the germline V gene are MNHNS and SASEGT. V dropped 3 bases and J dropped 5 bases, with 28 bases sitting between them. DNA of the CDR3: TGTGCCAGCAGTGAGAACCGACAGCCTCCCCGAAGTATGTGGTATGGCTACACCTTC. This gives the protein CASSENRQPPRSMWYGYTF.

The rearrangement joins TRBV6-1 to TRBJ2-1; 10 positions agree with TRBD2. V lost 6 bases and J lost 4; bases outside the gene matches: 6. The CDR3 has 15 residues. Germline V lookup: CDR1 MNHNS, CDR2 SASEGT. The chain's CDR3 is CASRRTSGAYNEQFF. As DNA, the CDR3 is TGTGCCAGCAGGCGTACTAGCGGGGCGTACAATGAGCAGTTCTTC.

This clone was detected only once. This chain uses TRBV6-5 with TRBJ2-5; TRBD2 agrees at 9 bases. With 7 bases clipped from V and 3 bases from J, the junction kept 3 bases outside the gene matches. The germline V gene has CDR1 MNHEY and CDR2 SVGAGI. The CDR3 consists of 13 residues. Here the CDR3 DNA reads TGTGCCAGCACGGCTAGCGGGAAAGAGACCCAGTACTTC. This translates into CASTASGKETQYF.

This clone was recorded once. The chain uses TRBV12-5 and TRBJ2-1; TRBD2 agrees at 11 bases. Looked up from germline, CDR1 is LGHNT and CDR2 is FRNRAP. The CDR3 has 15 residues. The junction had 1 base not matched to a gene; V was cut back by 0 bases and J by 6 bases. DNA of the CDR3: TGTGCTAGTGGTTTGGTGGGGACTAGCGGCAATGAGCAGTTCTTC. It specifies CASGLVGTSGNEQFF.

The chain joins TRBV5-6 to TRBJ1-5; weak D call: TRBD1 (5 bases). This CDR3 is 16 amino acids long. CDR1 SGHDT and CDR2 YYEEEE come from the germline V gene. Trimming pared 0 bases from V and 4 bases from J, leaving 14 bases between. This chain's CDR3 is CASSLGPPAGNQPQHF. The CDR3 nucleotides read TGTGCCAGCAGCTTGGGTCCTCCCGCAGGGAATCAGCCCCAGCATTTT.

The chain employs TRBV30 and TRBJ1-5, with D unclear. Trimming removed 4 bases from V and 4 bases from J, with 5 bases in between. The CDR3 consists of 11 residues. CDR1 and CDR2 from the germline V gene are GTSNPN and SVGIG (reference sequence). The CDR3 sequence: CAWTGNQPQHF. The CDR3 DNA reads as TGTGCCTGGACAGGTAATCAGCCCCAGCATTTT.

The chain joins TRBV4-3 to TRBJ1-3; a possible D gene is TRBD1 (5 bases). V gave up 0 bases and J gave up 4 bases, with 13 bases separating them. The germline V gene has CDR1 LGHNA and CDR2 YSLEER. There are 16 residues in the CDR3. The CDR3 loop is CASSQEVGGKGNTIYF. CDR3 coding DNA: TGCGCCAGCAGCCAAGAAGTGGGGGGAAAAGGAAACACCATATATTTT.

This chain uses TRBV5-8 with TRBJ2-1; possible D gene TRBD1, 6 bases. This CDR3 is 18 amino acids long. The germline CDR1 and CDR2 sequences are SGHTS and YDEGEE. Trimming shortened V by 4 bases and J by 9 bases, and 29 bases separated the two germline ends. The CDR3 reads CASSPRGRRSHRVGEQFF. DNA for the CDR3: TGTGCCAGCAGCCCGAGGGGGAGAAGATCTCATCGGGTCGGTGAGCAGTTCTTC.